This T cell receptor (beta chain) was identified during a study of early T cells in non-severe SARS-CoV-2 infection. On the study more broadly: The chains were unpaired, and the sequenced material was bulk RNA from unsorted whole blood. Broader study findings: The matching step, a VDJdb search, favored anti-spike CD8 responses and missed private and CD4 specificities.

This clonotype appeared many times. Its cognate antigen is unknown. Germline CDR1 and CDR2: MGHRA and YSYEKL. V lost 4 bases and J 0 bases, leaving 9 bases between the germline ends. The CDR3 has 15 residues. Individual cDNA molecules were tagged with unique molecular identifiers, the study reported. TCRdb reprocessed the 5' RACE reads via MiXCR and lists one record per CDR3 protein. The table records tens of thousands of distinct CDR3 sequences, around 5.8% of them present only once. This chain links TRBV4-1 with TRBJ2-2; possibly TRBD2 for D (5 bases). This material consisted of whole blood, taken at baseline. This TCR came from an adult who was a healthcare worker with PCR-confirmed SARS-CoV-2 infection or an uninfected control (not recorded which). The CDR3 spells CASSPRGPNTGELFF. CDR3 sequence (DNA): TGCGCCAGCAGCCCTCGGGGTCCGAACACCGGGGAGCTGTTTTTT.